The TCR beta chain under discussion was sequenced for a study of Ad26.COV2.S vaccination and SARS-CoV-2 variants. Whole-study findings and limits: Vaccinated and placebo-treated recipients had similar non-spike TCR breadth.

The sample's treatment: some 19 received Ad26.COV2.S at low or high dose, single or two shots; about five received placebo; per-sample allocation not given. Sample collection was performed on day 63 after the first vaccine or placebo injection. Germline-derived CDR1 and CDR2 are SEHNR and FQNEAQ (reference sequence). Trimming cost V 5 bases and J 6 bases; bases outside gene matches: 14. The CDR3 loop spans 18 amino acids. This table comes from immunoSEQ multiplex PCR, and its TCRdb copy is limited to in-frame clones, with some not included. The repertoire has 330,000 or so clones, roughly 90% of them found once; the top ten carry about 5.4%. On this clone itself: Its antigen is as yet unknown.

Sequenced here: peripheral blood, sampled in a trial of Ad26.COV2.S vaccine versus placebo. This clonotype was sampled from a person between 18 and 65 years old who received the Ad26.COV2.S COVID-19 vaccine or a placebo. J is TRBJ2-3 and V is TRBV7-9, with 13 bases lining up with TRBD2. CDR3 in amino acids: CASSGGGLAGVRSDTQYF. The DNA for the CDR3 is TGTGCCAGCAGCGGGGGCGGACTAGCGGGAGTACGGTCGGATACGCAGTATTTT. Filled out from reference TRBV7-9 and TRBJ2-3, the complete variable domain reads DTGVSQNPRHKITKRGQNVTFRCDPISEHNRLYWYRQTLGQGPEFLTYFQNEAQLEKSRLLSDRFSAERPKGSFSTLEIQRTEQGDSAMYLCASSGGGLAGVRSDTQYFGPGTRLTVL.